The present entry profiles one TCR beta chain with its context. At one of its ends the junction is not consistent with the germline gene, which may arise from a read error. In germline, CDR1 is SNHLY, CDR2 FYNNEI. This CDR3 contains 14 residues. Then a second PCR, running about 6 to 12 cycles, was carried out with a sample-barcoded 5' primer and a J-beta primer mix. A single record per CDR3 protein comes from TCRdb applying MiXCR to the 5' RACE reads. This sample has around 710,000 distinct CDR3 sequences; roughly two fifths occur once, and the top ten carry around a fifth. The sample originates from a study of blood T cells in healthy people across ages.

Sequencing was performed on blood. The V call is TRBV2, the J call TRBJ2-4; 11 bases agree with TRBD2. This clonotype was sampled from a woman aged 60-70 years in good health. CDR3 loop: CASSLAGGTNIRYF. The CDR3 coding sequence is TGTGCCAGCAGTTTAGCGGGAGGGACCAACATTCGGTACTTC.